This T cell receptor beta chain was documented in a study of Graves' ophthalmopathy and Graves' hyperthyroidism. This clonotype was seen a handful of times. Its antigen is as yet unknown. Stable hyperthyroidism referred to disease that showed no ophthalmopathy within 18 months of follow-up. Study-wide results and caveats: Blood repertoires reportedly contained most expanded thyroid clonotypes above 0.001 frequency. The model's ophthalmopathy progression predictions had roughly 65% sensitivity and 72% to 75% specificity.

Amplification from RNA transcripts yielded the TCR beta CDR3 regions. RT-PCR with HTBI primers came first, then second-round multiplex PCR. TCRdb ran MiXCR on the multiplex PCR reads and lists one entry per CDR3 protein. This sample yields hundreds of thousands of distinct CDR3 sequences, of which around 21% are seen a single time; 2.5% to 3.5% belongs to the top ten. CDR1 and CDR2 from the germline V gene are GTSNPN and SVGIG (reference sequence). This CDR3 contains 15 residues. V was pared by 5 bases and J by 4 bases, with 20 bases between. The sequenced sample was peripheral blood. V gene TRBV30 combines with J gene TRBJ2-5; D tentatively fits TRBD1 or TRBD2 (5 bases each). This clonotype was sampled from a woman under 30 with stable Graves' hyperthyroidism. The chain's CDR3 is CAWSSGQGARETQYF. DNA for the CDR3: TGTGCCTGGTCATCCGGTCAGGGAGCAAGAGAGACCCAGTACTTC.